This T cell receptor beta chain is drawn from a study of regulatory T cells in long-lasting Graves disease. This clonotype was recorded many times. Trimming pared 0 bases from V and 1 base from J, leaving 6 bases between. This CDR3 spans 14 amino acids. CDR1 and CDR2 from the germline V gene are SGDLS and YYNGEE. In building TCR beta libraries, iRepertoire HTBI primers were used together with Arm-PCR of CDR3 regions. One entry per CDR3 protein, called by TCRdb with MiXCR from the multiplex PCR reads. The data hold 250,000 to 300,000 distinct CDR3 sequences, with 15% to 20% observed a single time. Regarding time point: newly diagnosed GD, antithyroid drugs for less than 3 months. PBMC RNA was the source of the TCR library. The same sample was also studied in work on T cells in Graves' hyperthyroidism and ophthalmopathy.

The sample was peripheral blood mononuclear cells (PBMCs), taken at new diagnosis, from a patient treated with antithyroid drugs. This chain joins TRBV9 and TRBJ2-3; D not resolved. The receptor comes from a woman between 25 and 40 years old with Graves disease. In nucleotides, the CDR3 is TGTGCCAGCAGCGTAGAGGGTGGCACAGATACGCAGTATTTT. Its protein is CASSVEGGTDTQYF.